These 22 T cell receptor beta chains were all obtained from the same sample, sequenced in a study of blood T cell repertoires in COVID-19. The protocol was immunoSEQ multiplex PCR, while the TCRdb copy is restricted to in-frame clones and leaves out a portion. The sample consists of under 250,000 clones, approximately 87% of them appearing once. Sequencing used peripheral blood. The receptors were sampled from a woman aged 70-85 years with active or convalescent COVID-19.

This clone was found a few times. The rearrangement joins TRBV19 to TRBJ1-3; D possibly corresponds to TRBD1 (6 bases). Trimming left V 2 bases short and J 3 bases short, with 14 bases between. The CDR3 is 16 amino acids. Germline CDR1 is LNHDA and CDR2 is SQIVND (reference sequence). The CDR3 DNA follows: TGTGCCAGTAGTATAACAGCGACAGGATATGGAAACACCATATATTTT. It yields the protein CASSITATGYGNTIYF. Variable domain in full (rest from reference TRBV19 and TRBJ1-3): DGGITQSPKYLFRKEGQNVTLSCEQNLNHDAMYWYRQDPGQGLRLIYYSQIVNDFQKGDIAEGYSVSREKKESFPLTVTSAQKNPTAFYLCASSITATGYGNTIYFGEGSWLTVV.

The J gene is TRBJ1-2, the V gene TRBV7-2; no clear D gene. From germline, CDR1 is SGHTA and CDR2 FQGNSA. The CDR3 length is 12 residues. The V and J ends lost 5 bases and 1 base respectively, with 5 bases between them. CDR3 loop: CASSPNNYGYTF. CDR3 nucleotide sequence: TGTGCCAGCAGCCCCAATAACTATGGCTACACCTTC.

This clone was observed once. This chain connects TRBV30 to TRBJ2-7; D perhaps matches TRBD2 (5 bases). This CDR3 has 13 residues. Trimming took off 6 bases at V and 4 bases at J, with 16 bases between the two ends. Germline assignment: CDR1 GTSNPN and CDR2 SVGIG (reference sequence). Written as DNA, the CDR3 is TGTGCCTGCTCTGACGGGATCTGGTACGAGCAGTACTTC. It is translated as CACSDGIWYEQYF.

This chain connects TRBV5-1 to TRBJ2-1, with 12 nucleotides matching TRBD2. The V and J ends lost 4 bases and 7 bases, in that order; junction bases with no gene match: 6. The CDR3 has 15 residues. Germline CDR1 and CDR2: SGHRS and YFSETQ. The chain's CDR3 is CASSRTSGIANEQFF. The CDR3 coding sequence is TGCGCCAGCAGCCGGACTAGCGGGATTGCAAATGAGCAGTTCTTC.

The rearrangement uses TRBV2 and TRBJ2-2; 12 bases match TRBD2. The junction had 5 bases not matched to a gene; V was cut back by 8 bases and J by 4 bases. CDR3 length: 15 amino acids. Germline loops: CDR1 SNHLY, CDR2 FYNNEI. DNA for the CDR3: TGTGCCAGCCTAGCGGGAGGGGGGGCCACCGGGGAGCTGTTTTTT. It translates to CASLAGGGATGELFF.

The chain carries TRBV28 and TRBJ2-7; D may be TRBD1 (6 bases). Trimming removed 0 bases from V and 2 bases from J, with 8 bases in between. This CDR3 has 14 residues. Germline V CDR1 and CDR2: MDHEN, SYDVKM. CDR3 bases: TGTGCCAGCAGTTTATGGGGGACAACCTACGAGCAGTACTTC. This codes for CASSLWGTTYEQYF.

This chain links TRBV28 with TRBJ1-4; a weak D match, TRBD1 (5 bases). This CDR3 region has 14 residues. CDR1 is MDHEN, CDR2 SYDVKM, per germline. Trimming stripped 3 bases from V and 5 bases from J, with 10 bases between. The CDR3 bases are TGTGCCAGCAGTTTTTTGGGGCGAAATGAAAAACTGTTTTTT. Translation gives CASSFLGRNEKLFF.

The chain links TRBV29-1 to TRBJ2-7; no definite D call. The CDR3 has 12 amino acids. V was pared by 0 bases and J by 5 bases, with 8 bases between. Germline CDR1 is SQVTM and CDR2 is ANQGSEA. The CDR3 nucleotides are TGCAGCGTTGAAGACGGGTCCGACGAGCAGTACTTC. This gives the protein CSVEDGSDEQYF.

The chain recombines TRBV24-1 with TRBJ2-3; tentatively, D is TRBD2 (7 bases). V gave up 9 bases and J gave up 3 bases, with 12 bases separating them. This CDR3 has 13 residues. Per the germline V gene, CDR1 is KGHDR and CDR2 is SFDVKD. CDR3 coding DNA: TGTGCCACCTCCGAGGGGGGGACAGATACGCAGTATTTT. Its protein product is CATSEGGTDTQYF.

V is TRBV5-1 and J is TRBJ1-1, with TRBD1 as a possible D gene (5 bases). The CDR3 runs to 13 residues. The V end lost 9 bases, the J end lost 0 bases, and 12 bases lay between the germline ends. Germline CDR1 reads SGHRS; CDR2 reads YFSETQ. The CDR3: CATADTMNTEAFF. The CDR3 nucleotides are TGCGCCACCGCGGACACCATGAACACTGAAGCTTTCTTT.

V usage is TRBV7-2 and J usage is TRBJ1-3; maybe TRBD1 (5 bases). The CDR3 is made up of 14 amino acids. The V gene's germline CDR1 is SGHTA and CDR2 FQGNSA. V lost 1 base and J 11 bases, leaving 15 bases between the germline ends. The CDR3 spells CASSLVGGAKAIYF. CDR3 nucleotides: TGTGCCAGCAGCTTAGTGGGGGGTGCAAAGGCCATATATTTT.

This clone was seen just once. The chain is built from TRBV5-1 and TRBJ2-6; 8 bases match TRBD1. V trimming: 7 bases; J trimming: 1 base; junction bases outside the gene matches: 7. Germline values: CDR1 SGHRS, CDR2 YFSETQ. The CDR3 covers 16 residues. The CDR3 spells CASQGAVGSGANVLTF. The CDR3 DNA sequence: TGCGCCAGCCAGGGGGCGGTTGGGTCTGGGGCCAACGTCCTGACTTTC.

This sequence joins TRBV12-3 or TRBV12-4 and TRBJ1-1; unclear D gene. V was pared by 6 bases and J by 2 bases, with 10 bases between. There are 13 residues in the CDR3. The CDR3 loop is CASRDTANTEAFF. The CDR3, as DNA: TGTGCCAGCAGAGATACAGCTAACACTGAAGCTTTCTTT.

This clone was counted once. J is TRBJ1-6 and V is TRBV18, with 7 bases fitting TRBD1. Losses at the gene ends were 2 bases for V and 10 bases for J; bases not matched to a gene: 5. CDR3 length equals 14 residues. The germline V gene encodes CDR1 KGHSH and CDR2 LQKENI. CDR3 region: CASSPDRAISPLHF. The CDR3 coding sequence is TGTGCCAGCTCACCAGACAGGGCCATCTCACCCCTCCACTTT.

CDR3 nucleotides: TGTGCCACCAGCAGAGGGACAGGGCGGGAGACCCAGTACTTC. Protein: CATSRGTGRETQYF. The rearrangement uses TRBV15 and TRBJ2-5; the match to TRBD1 covers 8 bases. The CDR3 runs 14 residues. CDR1 and CDR2 from the germline V gene are LNHNV and YYDKDF (reference sequence). Trimming removed 1 base from V and 5 bases from J; junction bases left unmatched: 3.

The rearrangement links TRBV12-3 or TRBV12-4 to TRBJ2-2; D is unclear. The V end lost 5 bases, the J end lost 6 bases, and 10 bases lay between the germline ends. The CDR3 is 13 residues long. The CDR3 DNA sequence: TGTGCCAGCAGTCCCGACTTGTCCGGGGAGCTGTTTTTT. It encodes CASSPDLSGELFF.

The chain joins TRBV6-5 to TRBJ2-3, with 10 bases fitting TRBD1. The junction had 8 bases not matched to a gene; V was cut back by 6 bases and J by 5 bases. Germline V lookup: CDR1 MNHEY, CDR2 SVGAGI. CDR3 length equals 15 residues. The CDR3 loop is CASRGRTGGIDTQYF. The CDR3 region has the DNA TGTGCCAGCAGAGGACGGACAGGGGGTATAGATACGCAGTATTTT.

The chain has TRBV2 and TRBJ2-5; D is perhaps TRBD1 (5 bases). V gave up 7 bases and J gave up 1 base, with 10 bases separating them. Germline V lookup: CDR1 SNHLY, CDR2 FYNNEI. This CDR3 region has 13 residues. The CDR3 is CASNRGFQETQYF. The CDR3 DNA is TGTGCCAGCAATAGGGGATTCCAAGAGACCCAGTACTTC.

The chain links TRBV29-1 to TRBJ1-2; the match to TRBD1 covers 11 bases. CDR1 and CDR2 from the germline V gene are SQVTM and ANQGSEA. Losses at the gene ends were 6 bases for V and 7 bases for J; bases not matched to a gene: 4. The CDR3 totals 12 residues. This CDR3 is CSVGQGARGYTF. The DNA of the CDR3 is TGCAGCGTCGGACAGGGGGCGCGTGGCTACACCTTC.

The chain carries TRBV10-1 and TRBJ2-7; D may be TRBD1 (6 bases). CDR1 and CDR2 from the germline V gene are WNHNN and SYGVQD (reference sequence). The CDR3 runs to 16 residues. Trimming took 2 bases from V and 3 from J, leaving 17 bases between them. The CDR3 sequence is CASSERTGYRVYEQYF. CDR3 DNA: TGCGCCAGCAGTGAGCGAACAGGGTATCGCGTCTACGAGCAGTACTTC.

The rearrangement uses TRBV28 and TRBJ1-4, with D maybe TRBD1 (6 bases). The CDR3 is 14 residues long. V shed 7 bases and J shed 7 bases, with 16 bases lying between them. In germline, CDR1 is MDHEN, CDR2 SYDVKM. In DNA form, the CDR3 reads TGTGCCAGCAAGTCGGCAGGGGAAGGTGAAAAACTGTTTTTT. It translates to CASKSAGEGEKLFF.

The genes are TRBV7-2 and TRBJ2-5, with D maybe TRBD2 (5 bases). Germline CDR1 SGHTA, CDR2 FQGNSA. Deletions cut 5 bases from V and 3 bases from J, with 10 bases between. The CDR3 is 13 amino acids. CDR3 residues: CASSVGLEETQYF. In DNA, the CDR3 is TGTGCCAGCAGCGTCGGACTGGAAGAGACCCAGTACTTC.